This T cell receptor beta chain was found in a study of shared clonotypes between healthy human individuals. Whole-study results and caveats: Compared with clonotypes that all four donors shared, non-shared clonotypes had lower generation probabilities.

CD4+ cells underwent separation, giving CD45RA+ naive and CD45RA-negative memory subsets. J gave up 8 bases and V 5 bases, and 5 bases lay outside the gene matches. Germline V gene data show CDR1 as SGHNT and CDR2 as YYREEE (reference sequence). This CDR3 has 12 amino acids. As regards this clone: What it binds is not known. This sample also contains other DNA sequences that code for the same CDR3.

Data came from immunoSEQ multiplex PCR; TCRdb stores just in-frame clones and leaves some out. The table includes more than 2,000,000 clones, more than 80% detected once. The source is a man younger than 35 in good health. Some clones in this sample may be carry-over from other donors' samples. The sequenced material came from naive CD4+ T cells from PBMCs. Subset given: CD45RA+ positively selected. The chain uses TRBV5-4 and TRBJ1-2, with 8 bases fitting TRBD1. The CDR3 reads CASSFDRGGYTF. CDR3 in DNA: TGTGCCAGCAGTTTCGACAGGGGCGGCTACACCTTC.